This T cell receptor (beta chain) is drawn from a study of T cell repertoires in cytomegalovirus infection. Study overall: Both recently identified HLA-C-restricted and well-studied HLA-B-restricted CMV epitopes were used in the study. Carrying CMV and the relevant HLA type showed in public TCR beta signatures.

This clonotype has only a few counts. The antigen remains undetermined. Findings and limits, study-wide: The ex vivo response was dominated by HLA-C-restricted CMV-specific TCR beta clonotypes. Identification of carriers of CMV plus the relevant HLA was performed using cumulative public TCR beta family frequency.

TCRdb processed the reads anew with MiXCR; each CDR3 protein has one entry. The repertoire holds 680,000 or so distinct CDR3 sequences, with about 30% as singletons. V gave up 4 bases and J gave up 10 bases, with 14 bases separating them. The CDR3 covers 14 residues. Sequenced material: cultured PBMCs, taken from culture after CMV antigen stimulation. This sequence joins TRBV12-3 or TRBV12-4 and TRBJ1-6; the D is unclear. This sequence originates from a human donor in good health (CMV status not recorded). Some clones in this sample may be carry-over from other donors' samples. The CDR3 DNA follows: TGTGCCAGCAGTTACAGTGAACGGGCCTCACCCCTCCACTTT. Residues: CASSYSERASPLHF.